One and the same sample provided the 30 T cell receptor beta chains below, sequenced in a study of blood T cell repertoires in COVID-19. Assay: immunoSEQ multiplex PCR; the TCRdb copy retains only in-frame clones and omits some. The sample holds about 140,000 clones; 70% to 80% are singletons and the top ten take approximately 9%. Sequencing was performed on peripheral blood. These receptors were taken from a woman aged 50 to 60 with active or convalescent COVID-19.

This clone was seen just once. The chain joins TRBV2 to TRBJ2-2, with D perhaps matching TRBD2 (6 bases). The CDR3 sequence is 17 residues long. CDR1 is SNHLY, CDR2 FYNNEI, per germline. Trimming took off 7 bases at V and 2 bases at J, with 20 bases between the two ends. The CDR3, as DNA: TGTGCCAGCATCGGGGGTTGGGCAGGCCTCAACACCGGGGAGCTGTTTTTT. Protein sequence: CASIGGWAGLNTGELFF. The full variable domain, in which reference TRBV2 and TRBJ2-2 provide the parts outside the CDR3, is EPEVTQTPSHQVTQMGQEVILRCVPISNHLYFYWYRQILGQKVEFLVSFYNNEISEKSEIFDDQFSVERPDGSNFTLKIRSTKLEDSAMYFCASIGGWAGLNTGELFFGEGSRLTVL.

This chain connects TRBV19 to TRBJ1-5; 9 nucleotides match TRBD1. There are 14 residues in the CDR3. Germline V lookup: CDR1 LNHDA, CDR2 SQIVND (reference sequence). J lost 1 base, V lost 10 bases, and 5 bases had no gene match. CDR3 protein: CATGDRASNQPQHF. CDR3 nucleotides: TGTGCCACCGGGGACAGGGCGAGCAATCAGCCCCAGCATTTT.

The rearrangement links TRBV28 to TRBJ2-7; maybe TRBD2 (6 bases). Trimming stripped 4 bases from V and 4 bases from J, with 14 bases between. The length of the CDR3 is 14 residues. The germline V gene encodes CDR1 MDHEN and CDR2 SYDVKM. DNA of the CDR3: TGTGCCAGCAGTTCCGGGGGTTCCAAGTACGAGCAGTACTTC. Translating it yields CASSSGGSKYEQYF.

The chain recombines TRBV19 with TRBJ1-6; the D gene is possibly TRBD1 (6 bases). This CDR3 has 15 residues. Trimming cost V 5 bases and J 5 bases, with 13 bases left between them. Germline-derived CDR1 and CDR2 are LNHDA and SQIVND (reference sequence). The CDR3 protein is CASSSGQLNNSPLHF. CDR3 coding DNA: TGTGCCAGTAGTTCAGGACAGCTAAATAATTCACCCCTCCACTTT.

This chain joins TRBV7-9 and TRBJ1-2, with D possibly TRBD1 on 5 matching bases. The V gene lost 5 bases and the J gene lost 3 bases, with 19 bases spanning the gap. Germline V gives CDR1 SEHNR, CDR2 FQNEAQ (reference sequence). CDR3 length equals 16 residues. CDR3 in amino acids: CASSQQAGTGDYGYTF. DNA of the CDR3: TGTGCCAGCAGCCAGCAAGCCGGGACTGGGGACTATGGCTACACCTTC.

J is TRBJ2-1 and V is TRBV30; D remains unclear. CDR3 length: 12 amino acids. Trimming took 2 bases from V and 8 from J, leaving 10 bases between them. CDR1 is GTSNPN and CDR2 is SVGIG in the germline V gene (reference sequence). The CDR3 region has the DNA TGTGCCTGGAGTTCGAACACCCATGAGCAGTTCTTC. This encodes CAWSSNTHEQFF.

This clone occurred once. V is TRBV12-3 or TRBV12-4 and J is TRBJ1-1; no definite D call. This CDR3 comprises 12 residues. The germline V and J ends were trimmed by 4 bases and 4 bases, with 7 bases remaining between them. DNA of the CDR3: TGTGCCAGCAGTTCAGGCGTCACTGAAGCTTTCTTT. This encodes CASSSGVTEAFF.

The chain recombines TRBV18 with TRBJ2-2, with a weak D call TRBD2 (6 bases). V was trimmed by 0 bases and J by 0 bases, leaving 11 bases between them. Per germline, CDR1 KGHSH and CDR2 LQKENI. The length of the CDR3 is 17 residues. In DNA, the CDR3 is TGTGCCAGCTCACCACCCCTGGGGGGAGCGAACACCGGGGAGCTGTTTTTT. Translating gives CASSPPLGGANTGELFF.

The chain employs TRBV6-1 and TRBJ2-1, with 7 positions matching TRBD1. CDR1 and CDR2 from the germline V gene are MNHNS and SASEGT. This CDR3 spans 15 amino acids. V was pared by 0 bases and J by 2 bases, with 1 base of the junction left unmatched. The CDR3 protein is CASSEAQGAYNEQFF. The CDR3 coding sequence is TGTGCCAGCAGTGAAGCCCAGGGGGCCTACAATGAGCAGTTCTTC.

The chain uses TRBV7-2 and TRBJ2-3, with 7 positions matching TRBD1. CDR1 SGHTA and CDR2 FQGNSA come from the germline V gene. With 4 bases clipped from V and 14 bases from J, the junction kept 6 bases outside the gene matches. The CDR3 runs 11 residues. The CDR3 DNA reads as TGTGCCAGCAGCTCGGGACAGAGGCCGTATTTT. Translated, it gives CASSSGQRPYF.

J is TRBJ2-7 and V is TRBV27, with TRBD1 as a possible D gene (5 bases). The CDR3 contains 17 residues. Germline values: CDR1 MNHEY, CDR2 SMNVEV (reference sequence). Trimming stripped 2 bases from V and 5 bases from J, with 22 bases between. The CDR3 DNA reads TGTGCCAGCAGTTTAGGATCACCGGGTAGGGGCCAGAACGAGCAGTACTTC. As protein: CASSLGSPGRGQNEQYF.

The chain uses TRBV12-3 or TRBV12-4 and TRBJ2-1, with D perhaps TRBD2 (5 bases). The CDR3 sequence is 13 residues long. V was shortened by 6 bases and J by 7 bases, with 13 bases between the two germline ends. CDR3 amino acids: CASSPRRDNEQFF. CDR3 nucleotide sequence: TGTGCCAGCAGCCCCCGACGGGATAATGAGCAGTTCTTC.

The V gene is TRBV19, the J gene TRBJ2-5, with D possibly TRBD1 on 6 matching bases. The CDR3 sequence is 13 residues long. CDR1 and CDR2 from the germline V gene are LNHDA and SQIVND (reference sequence). The V and J ends lost 11 bases and 2 bases respectively, with 15 bases between them. The CDR3 sequence: CASRQDAQETQYF. In DNA, the CDR3 is TGTGCCTCAAGACAGGACGCACAAGAGACCCAGTACTTC.

The rearrangement links TRBV15 to TRBJ2-1, with a possible D match to TRBD1 (6 bases). This CDR3 is built from 14 residues. V dropped 4 bases and J dropped 5 bases, with 12 bases sitting between them. CDR1 is LNHNV, CDR2 YYDKDF, per germline (reference sequence). The CDR3, as DNA: TGTGCCACCAGCAAAGACAGGATCCACAATGAGCAGTTCTTC. It is translated as CATSKDRIHNEQFF.

V is TRBV28 and J is TRBJ2-1; 14 bases are shared with TRBD2. From germline, CDR1 is MDHEN and CDR2 SYDVKM. J gave up 7 bases and V 2 bases, and 7 bases lay outside the gene matches. The CDR3 spans 17 residues. For the CDR3, the DNA is TGTGCCAGCAGTTTAATAGGGACTAGCGGGAGTATGAATGAGCAGTTCTTC. Amino acid sequence: CASSLIGTSGSMNEQFF. Supplemented by reference TRBV28 and TRBJ2-1, the full variable domain reads DVKVTQSSRYLVKRTGEKVFLECVQDMDHENMFWYRQDPGLGLRLIYFSYDVKMKEKGDIPEGYSVSREKKERFSLILESASTNQTSMYLCASSLIGTSGSMNEQFFGPGTRLTVL.

The chain links TRBV27 to TRBJ2-7, with D hard to call. The CDR3 totals 13 residues. Per the germline V gene, CDR1 is MNHEY and CDR2 is SMNVEV (reference sequence). The V and J ends lost 0 bases and 9 bases respectively, with 12 bases between them. The CDR3 nucleotides are TGTGCCAGCAGTTTATCGGGCGACGGTGGGCAGTACTTC. Amino acid sequence: CASSLSGDGGQYF.

The rearrangement uses TRBV19 and TRBJ1-1; possibly TRBD1 for D (5 bases). CDR3 length equals 13 residues. The germline CDR1 and CDR2 sequences are LNHDA and SQIVND (reference sequence). The V gene lost 0 bases and the J gene lost 8 bases, with 10 bases spanning the gap. CDR3 amino acids: CASSIERQREAFF. CDR3 nucleotides: TGTGCCAGTAGTATAGAAAGACAGAGGGAAGCTTTCTTT.

The CDR3 reads CASSVGWEGNEQFF. In nucleotides, the CDR3 is TGTGCCAGCAGCGTAGGTTGGGAGGGCAATGAGCAGTTCTTC. V usage is TRBV9 and J usage is TRBJ2-1; 7 nucleotides align to TRBD2. The J segment lost 6 bases and the V segment lost 0 bases, leaving 3 bases of the junction unmatched. Germline loops: CDR1 SGDLS, CDR2 YYNGEE. CDR3 length: 14 amino acids. The variable domain in full, completed from reference TRBV9 and TRBJ2-1, reads DSGVTQTPKHLITATGQRVTLRCSPRSGDLSVYWYQQSLDQGLQFLIQYYNGEERAKGNILERFSAQQFPDLHSELNLSSLELGDSALYFCASSVGWEGNEQFFGPGTRLTVL.

The chain joins TRBV19 to TRBJ1-5; weak D call: TRBD1 (6 bases). The CDR3 consists of 16 residues. V was pared by 6 bases and J by 0 bases, with 15 bases between. Germline V gives CDR1 LNHDA, CDR2 SQIVND (reference sequence). CDR3 protein: CASRARGPYSNQPQHF. The CDR3 bases are TGTGCCAGTAGGGCCAGGGGACCATATAGCAATCAGCCCCAGCATTTT.

The J gene is TRBJ2-3, the V gene TRBV28; a possible D gene is TRBD1 (5 bases). The CDR3 loop spans 14 amino acids. V shed 9 bases and J shed 0 bases, with 13 bases lying between them. CDR1 is MDHEN, CDR2 SYDVKM, per germline. In nucleotides, the CDR3 is TGTGCCAGTAAAACAGGATCCAGCACAGATACGCAGTATTTT. Protein product: CASKTGSSTDTQYF.

J is TRBJ1-5 and V is TRBV28; 11 nucleotides line up with TRBD1. Per germline, CDR1 MDHEN and CDR2 SYDVKM. Trimming at V came to 6 bases and at J to 0 bases, leaving 7 bases not matched to a gene. The CDR3 is 17 residues long. CDR3 region: CASSTGQGVGSNQPQHF. In nucleotides, the CDR3 is TGTGCCAGCAGCACGGGACAGGGGGTGGGTAGCAATCAGCCCCAGCATTTT.

The chain recombines TRBV21-1 with TRBJ2-5; TRBD2 was called by the table and not checked on the DNA. TRBV21-1 is a known pseudogene. The CDR3 has 17 amino acids. The CDR3: CASSKSAGVYPRETQYF. In DNA form, the CDR3 reads TGTGCCAGCAGCAAATCGGCGGGAGTGTACCCAAGAGAGACCCAGTACTTC.

The chain combines TRBV7-2 with TRBJ1-1; 8 positions agree with TRBD1. Germline loops: CDR1 SGHTA, CDR2 FQGNSA. The length of the CDR3 is 14 residues. V dropped 3 bases and J dropped 3; count of bases not matched to a gene: 3. CDR3 in DNA: TGTGCCAGCAGCTTCGCACAGGGGGACACTGAAGCTTTCTTT. Its protein is CASSFAQGDTEAFF.

This clone occurred a few times. This sequence joins TRBV6-5 and TRBJ1-5; 7 nucleotides align to TRBD1. The V and J ends lost 7 bases and 3 bases, in that order; junction bases with no gene match: 9. CDR3 size: 15 residues. Germline V gene sequence: CDR1 MNHEY, CDR2 SVGAGI. The CDR3 bases are TGTGCCAGCACCGCCTCTGGACAGGCCAATCAGCCCCAGCATTTT. Protein sequence: CASTASGQANQPQHF.

The chain recombines TRBV28 with TRBJ1-1; maybe TRBD1 (5 bases). The CDR3 runs to 15 residues. Trimming took off 7 bases at V and 2 bases at J, with 17 bases between the two ends. CDR1 and CDR2 (germline): MDHEN, SYDVKM. CDR3 amino acids: CASTPRGGFNTEAFF. The CDR3 region has the DNA TGTGCCAGCACGCCCCGGGGGGGTTTTAACACTGAAGCTTTCTTT.

The V and J genes are TRBV18 and TRBJ2-1; 13 bases line up with TRBD2. This CDR3 comprises 16 residues. In germline, CDR1 is KGHSH, CDR2 LQKENI. V was pared by 4 bases and J by 7 bases, with 7 bases of the junction left unmatched. CDR3 in DNA: TGTGCCAGCTCACTGATACGGACTAGCGGGAGAAATGAGCAGTTCTTC. Encoded protein: CASSLIRTSGRNEQFF.

In this sample, this clone turned up a few times. V gene TRBV11-2 combines with J gene TRBJ2-1; 7 bases map to TRBD2. Losses at the gene ends were 3 bases for V and 6 bases for J; bases not matched to a gene: 11. This CDR3 region has 16 residues. From germline, CDR1 is SGHAT and CDR2 FQNNGV. The CDR3 nucleotides read TGTGCCAGCAGCTTTCGAGGCAGCGGGATATTCAATGAGCAGTTCTTC. It yields the protein CASSFRGSGIFNEQFF.

The genes are TRBV7-8 and TRBJ2-7, with 15 bases matching TRBD2. The V gene's germline CDR1 is SGHVS and CDR2 FQNEAQ. This CDR3 is built from 17 residues. After removal of 1 base from V and 2 bases from J, the junction contained 3 bases not matched to a gene. For the CDR3, the DNA is TGTGCCAGCAGCTTAGGGGGACTAGCGGGGGGAGCCTACGAGCAGTACTTC. Its protein is CASSLGGLAGGAYEQYF.

The chain couples TRBV30 to TRBJ2-7, with D possibly TRBD2 on 6 matching bases. Trimming took 2 bases from V and 2 from J, leaving 13 bases between them. Germline lookup yields CDR1 GTSNPN and CDR2 SVGIG (reference sequence). CDR3 length equals 14 residues. CDR3 in DNA: TGTGCCTGGAGTCTCGGGGGAAGTACCTACGAGCAGTACTTC. Amino acid sequence: CAWSLGGSTYEQYF.

This clone was found a few times. The J gene is TRBJ2-1, the V gene TRBV2; the D is unclear. The CDR3 loop spans 13 amino acids. Germline V CDR1 and CDR2: SNHLY, FYNNEI. The germline V and J ends were trimmed by 2 bases and 8 bases, with 10 bases remaining between them. The CDR3 is CASSEPLDDEQFF. In nucleotides, the CDR3 is TGTGCCAGCAGTGAACCTCTAGACGATGAGCAGTTCTTC.